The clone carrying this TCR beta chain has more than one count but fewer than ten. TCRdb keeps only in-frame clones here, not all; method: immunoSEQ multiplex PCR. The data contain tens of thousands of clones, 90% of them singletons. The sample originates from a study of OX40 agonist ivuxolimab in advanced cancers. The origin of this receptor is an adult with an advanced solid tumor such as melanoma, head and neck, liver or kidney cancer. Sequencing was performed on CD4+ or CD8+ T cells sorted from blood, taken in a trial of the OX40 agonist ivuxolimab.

In DNA form, the CDR3 reads TGTGCCAGCAGTTTTCCCGTTAGCGGGAGGAGCAACGAGCAGTACTTC. Its protein is CASSFPVSGRSNEQYF. The chain combines TRBV28 with TRBJ2-7, with 10 bases identical to TRBD2. CDR3 length: 16 residues. Germline loops: CDR1 MDHEN, CDR2 SYDVKM. V lost 3 bases to trimming and J lost 5 bases; unmatched junction nucleotides: 10.